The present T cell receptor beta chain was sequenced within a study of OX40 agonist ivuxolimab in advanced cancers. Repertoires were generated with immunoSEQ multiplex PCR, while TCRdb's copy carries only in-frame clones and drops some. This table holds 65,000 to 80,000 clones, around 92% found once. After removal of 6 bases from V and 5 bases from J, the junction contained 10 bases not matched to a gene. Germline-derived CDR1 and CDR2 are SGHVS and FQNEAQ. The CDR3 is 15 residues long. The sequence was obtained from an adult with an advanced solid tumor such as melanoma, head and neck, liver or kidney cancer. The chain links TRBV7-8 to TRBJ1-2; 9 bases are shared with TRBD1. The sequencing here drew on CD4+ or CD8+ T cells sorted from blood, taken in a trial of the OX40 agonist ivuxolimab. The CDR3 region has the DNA TGTGCCAGCAGTCGAAGTAGGACAGGGGAGTATGGCTACACCTTC. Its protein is CASSRSRTGEYGYTF.